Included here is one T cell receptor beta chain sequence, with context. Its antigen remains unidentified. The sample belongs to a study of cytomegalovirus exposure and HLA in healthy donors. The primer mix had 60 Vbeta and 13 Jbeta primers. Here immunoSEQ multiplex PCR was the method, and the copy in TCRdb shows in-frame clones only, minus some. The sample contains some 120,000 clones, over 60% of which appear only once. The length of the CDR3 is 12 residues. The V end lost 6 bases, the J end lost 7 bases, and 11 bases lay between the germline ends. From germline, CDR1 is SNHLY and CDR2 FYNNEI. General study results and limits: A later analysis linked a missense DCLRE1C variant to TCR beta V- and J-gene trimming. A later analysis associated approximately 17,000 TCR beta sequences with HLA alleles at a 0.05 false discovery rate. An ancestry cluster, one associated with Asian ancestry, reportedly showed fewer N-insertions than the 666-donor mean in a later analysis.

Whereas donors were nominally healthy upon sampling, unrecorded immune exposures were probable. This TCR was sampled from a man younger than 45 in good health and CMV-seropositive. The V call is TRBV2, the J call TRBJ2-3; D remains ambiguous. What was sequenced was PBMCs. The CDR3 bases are TGTGCCAGCAGGTACACAACAAATACGCAGTATTTT. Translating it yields CASRYTTNTQYF.